This TCR beta chain was identified in a study of CD8+CD57+ T cells in acquired aplastic anemia. The overall study: Sorted CD4+ and CD8+ cells yielded DNA averaging around 3.2 ug.

The sample holds many counts of this clonotype. CDR3 size: 18 residues. V shed 6 bases and J 3 bases; nucleotides not matched to a gene: 16. The germline gives CDR1 SQVTM, CDR2 ANQGSEA. Genomic DNA templated the TCR beta VDJ and CDR3 profiling. TCRdb reprocessed the reads with MiXCR, giving one entry per CDR3 protein. Among 400,000 to 600,000 distinct CDR3 sequences listed, less than 35% were seen once. The authors sequenced patients whose flow cytometry had shown CD8+CD57+ cell expansion. All participating patients were living with severe acquired aplastic anemia. Receipt of therapy had not occurred in any patient by the time of blood sampling.

Specimen: sorted CD4+, CD8+, or CD8+CD57+ T cells (not recorded which) from PBMCs. The chain uses TRBV29-1 and TRBJ2-7; 14 bases line up with TRBD2. The clonotype originates from a human donor with aplastic anemia. CDR3 DNA: TGCAGCGTCATAGGGACTAGCGGGAGTAATGTGGGGAACTACGAGCAGTACTTC. Its protein is CSVIGTSGSNVGNYEQYF.